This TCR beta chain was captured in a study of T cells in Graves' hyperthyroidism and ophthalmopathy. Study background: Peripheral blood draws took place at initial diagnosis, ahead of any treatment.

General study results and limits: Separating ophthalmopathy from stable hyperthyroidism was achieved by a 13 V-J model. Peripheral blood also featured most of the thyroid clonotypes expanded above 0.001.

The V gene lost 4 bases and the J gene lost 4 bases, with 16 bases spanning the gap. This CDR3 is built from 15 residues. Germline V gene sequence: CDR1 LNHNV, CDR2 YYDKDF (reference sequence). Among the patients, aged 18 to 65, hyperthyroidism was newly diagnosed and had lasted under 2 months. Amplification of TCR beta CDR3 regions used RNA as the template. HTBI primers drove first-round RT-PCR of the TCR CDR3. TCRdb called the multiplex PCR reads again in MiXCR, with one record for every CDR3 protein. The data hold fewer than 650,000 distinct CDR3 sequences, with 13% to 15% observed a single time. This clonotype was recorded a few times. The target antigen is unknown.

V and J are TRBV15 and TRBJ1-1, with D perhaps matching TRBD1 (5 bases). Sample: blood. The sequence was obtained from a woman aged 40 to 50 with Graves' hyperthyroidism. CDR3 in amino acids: CATSTDLGGGTEAFF. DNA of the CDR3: TGTGCCACCAGCACAGATCTGGGGGGGGGCACTGAAGCTTTCTTT.